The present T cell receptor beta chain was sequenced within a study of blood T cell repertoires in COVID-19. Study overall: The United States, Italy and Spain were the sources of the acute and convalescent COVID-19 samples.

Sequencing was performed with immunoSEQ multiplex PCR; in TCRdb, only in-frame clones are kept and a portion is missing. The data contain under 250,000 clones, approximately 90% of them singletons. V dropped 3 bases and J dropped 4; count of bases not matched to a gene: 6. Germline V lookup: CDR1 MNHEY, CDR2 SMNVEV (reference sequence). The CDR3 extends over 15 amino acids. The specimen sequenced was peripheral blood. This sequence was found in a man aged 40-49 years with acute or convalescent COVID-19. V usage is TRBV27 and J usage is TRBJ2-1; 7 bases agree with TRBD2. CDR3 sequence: CASSFGPGGYNEQFF. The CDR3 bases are TGTGCCAGCAGTTTCGGGCCGGGAGGTTACAATGAGCAGTTCTTC.